The 25 T cell receptor beta chains presented below share a single source sample, sequenced in a study of tumor and adjacent non-tumor tissue in lung cancer. The library came from three nested PCR rounds adapted from ARM-PCR protocols. Using its own MiXCR run on the multiplex PCR reads, TCRdb lists one record per CDR3 protein. The top ten hold around 13% of the sample, which has roughly 81,000 distinct CDR3 sequences, nearly 70% seen once. This sample's RNA came from whole unsorted tissue. Material for sequencing was lung tumor tissue. The origin of the receptors is a woman between 65 and 79 years old with non-small cell lung cancer.

On this clonotype: At one end, the junction sequence differs from germline, possibly due to a read error. The chain carries TRBV11-1 and TRBJ1-2; no clear D gene. Germline CDR1 SGHAT, CDR2 FQDESV (reference sequence). The CDR3 length is 14 residues. The DNA for the CDR3 is TGTGCCTGCAGTCATTTGGGAGTTGGCGATGGCTACACCTTC. This encodes CACSHLGVGDGYTF.

The sample holds a few counts of this clonotype. A read error is likely, as this CDR3 ends without the conserved phenylalanine or tryptophan. The chain is built from TRBV6-1 and TRBJ1-1; no clear D. Trimming took off 11 bases at V and 1 base at J, with 17 bases between the two ends. The CDR3 extends over 14 amino acids. Germline values: CDR1 MNHNS, CDR2 SASEGT. Written as DNA, the CDR3 is TGTGCCGCCTCCTTAGGGTTCCGGAACACTGAAGCTTTCATT. Protein product: CAASLGFRNTEAFI.

The genes are TRBV28 and TRBJ2-5; TRBD1 might be the D (5 bases). CDR1 is MDHEN and CDR2 is SYDVKM in the germline V gene. The CDR3 extends over 17 amino acids. V shed 4 bases and J shed 11 bases, with 29 bases lying between them. The CDR3 sequence is CASSSPDNQEEVLSQYF. The CDR3, as DNA: TGTGCCAGCAGTTCCCCGGACAACCAAGAAGAAGTTTTGAGTCAGTACTTC. Supplemented by reference TRBV28 and TRBJ2-5, the full variable domain reads DVKVTQSSRYLVKRTGEKVFLECVQDMDHENMFWYRQDPGLGLRLIYFSYDVKMKEKGDIPEGYSVSREKKERFSLILESASTNQTSMYLCASSSPDNQEEVLSQYFGPGTRLLVL.

This clonotype showed up many times. The rearrangement uses TRBV10-1 and TRBJ2-2; D ambiguous. The CDR3 sequence is 12 residues long. V was clipped by 0 bases and J by 5 bases, with 1 base between them. CDR1 is WNHNN and CDR2 is SYGVQD in the germline V gene (reference sequence). CDR3 bases: TGCGCCAGCAGTGAGTCGACCGGGGAGCTGTTTTTT. Amino acid sequence: CASSESTGELFF.

This clonotype came up many times. The chain is built from TRBV28 and TRBJ1-5; TRBD1 matches 8 bases. V lost 5 bases to trimming and J lost 1 base; unmatched junction nucleotides: 4. Looked up from germline, CDR1 is MDHEN and CDR2 is SYDVKM. The CDR3 runs to 15 residues. CDR3 loop: CASSITGGSNQPQHF. The CDR3, as DNA: TGTGCCAGCAGTATTACAGGGGGGAGCAATCAGCCCCAGCATTTT.

The chain couples TRBV28 to TRBJ1-2; unclear D gene. V was clipped by 11 bases and J by 3 bases, with 16 bases between them. In germline, CDR1 is MDHEN, CDR2 SYDVKM. This CDR3 has 13 amino acids. CDR3 loop: CAGDSWPDYGYTF. The CDR3 bases are TGTGCCGGCGATTCTTGGCCGGACTATGGCTACACCTTC.

Worth noting for this clonotype: One end of the junction is discordant with germline, which a read error may explain. J is TRBJ2-2 and V is TRBV5-5; perhaps D is TRBD1 or TRBD2 (5 bases each). Germline assignment: CDR1 SGHKS and CDR2 YYEKEE (reference sequence). The CDR3 is made up of 16 amino acids. The CDR3 loop reads CASSAVGPPETGELFF. The CDR3 nucleotides read TGTGCAAGCAGCGCCGTGGGACCGCCGGAGACCGGGGAGCTGTTTTTC.

Comments on this clonotype: A much larger clonotype is one base distant, so this may be a read error. The chain has TRBV30 and TRBJ1-5, with 7 bases matching TRBD1. CDR1 and CDR2 (germline): GTSNPN, SVGIG (reference sequence). The CDR3 loop spans 17 amino acids. CDR3 coding DNA: TGTGTCTGGAGTCCTGGATTCCGCAGGGGGTTCAATCAGCCCCAGCATTTT. This gives the protein CVWSPGFRRGFNQPQHF.

Comment on this clonotype: The junction and the germline gene differ at one end; a read error may be behind it. The V and J genes are TRBV10-3 and TRBJ2-3, with TRBD2 matching 11 bases. The germline gives CDR1 ENHRY, CDR2 SYGVKD. The CDR3 has 14 residues. CDR3 sequence: CVIRGLADTGTQYF. In DNA form, the CDR3 reads TGTGTCATCAGGGGACTAGCGGACACAGGTACGCAGTATTTT.

J is TRBJ2-1 and V is TRBV28; TRBD2 aligns across 9 bases. This CDR3 is built from 18 residues. Looked up from germline, CDR1 is MDHEN and CDR2 is SYDVKM. With V trimmed by 5 bases and J by 7 bases, 18 bases remained unmatched. The CDR3 bases are TGTGCCAGCAGTCCGAATGGACTGGCGGGAGGGCCTCTTAATGAGCAGTTCTTC. Its translation is CASSPNGLAGGPLNEQFF.

Note on this clonotype: Mismatch with germline at one junction end may stem from a read error. CDR3 region: CGVQGGGADTQYF. In nucleotides, the CDR3 is TGCGGCGTTCAAGGAGGGGGTGCAGATACGCAGTATTTT. The V call is TRBV29-1, the J call TRBJ2-3, with D perhaps TRBD1 or TRBD2 (6 bases each). CDR1 SQVTM and CDR2 ANQGSEA come from the germline V gene. This CDR3 region has 13 residues.

This clonotype was seen many times. The chain combines TRBV6-6 with TRBJ1-5, with D uncertain. V gave up 0 bases and J gave up 4 bases, with 7 bases separating them. The length of the CDR3 is 14 residues. CDR1 is MNHNY and CDR2 is SVGAGI in the germline V gene (reference sequence). As DNA, the CDR3 is TGTGCCAGCAGTTACTCGATCGGGAATCAGCCCCAGCATTTT. Protein: CASSYSIGNQPQHF.

A note on this clonotype: One junction end does not reproduce the germline sequence, and a read error may be involved. The V call is TRBV11-1, the J call TRBJ2-5; D is uncertain. This CDR3 comprises 14 residues. CDR1 is SGHAT, CDR2 FQDESV, per germline (reference sequence). The CDR3 bases are TGTGCCAGCAGCTTTAGCACCACCAAAGAGACTCAGTACTTC. Translation gives CASSFSTTKETQYF.

This clonotype was seen a single time. The germline gene is not matched at one end of the junction; a read error may be the cause. The chain combines TRBV15 with TRBJ2-7; D remains unclear. Germline values: CDR1 LNHNV, CDR2 YYDKDF (reference sequence). This CDR3 contains 14 residues. The CDR3 bases are TGTGCCACCAGCAGAGATTTTGCACCTCACGAGCAGCACTTC. It specifies CATSRDFAPHEQHF.

Comments on this clonotype: A much larger clone is a single base away; this may be a read error. The gene calls are TRBV7-8 and TRBJ2-5; perhaps TRBD1 as D (5 bases). The V gene's germline CDR1 is SGHVS and CDR2 FQNEAQ. The CDR3 is 14 amino acids. The DNA for the CDR3 is TGTGCCAGCGGCTTAGACAGCCGGGTGGAGACCCAGTACTTC. Translated: CASGLDSRVETQYF.

The rearrangement links TRBV7-8 to TRBJ2-3; D possibly corresponds to TRBD2 (5 bases). The CDR3 has 15 amino acids. Trimming shortened V by 9 bases and J by 0 bases, and 16 bases separated the two germline ends. In germline, CDR1 is SGHVS, CDR2 FQNEAQ. The CDR3 spells CASLTSGASTDTQYF. Written as DNA, the CDR3 is TGTGCCAGTCTGACCAGCGGAGCCAGCACAGATACGCAGTATTTT.

The chain links TRBV12-3 or TRBV12-4 to TRBJ2-3; D possibly corresponds to TRBD1 (6 bases). V lost 6 bases and J lost 7, with 17 bases in between. The CDR3 totals 14 residues. This CDR3 reads CASSPGDRTYTQYF. The DNA for the CDR3 is TGTGCCAGCAGCCCAGGGGACCGCACGTATACGCAGTATTTT.

This chain connects TRBV29-1 to TRBJ2-3; TRBD1 matches at 8 bases. CDR1 is SQVTM, CDR2 ANQGSEA, per germline. The CDR3 sequence is 16 residues long. CDR3 region: CGAEDTGTGPPDTQYF. CDR3 bases: TGCGGCGCTGAAGATACCGGGACAGGCCCCCCAGATACGCAGTATTTT.

About this clonotype itself: An end of the junction differs from the germline gene, which may be a read error. The CDR3 reads CASSRFRDGMTYNEQLF. The CDR3 nucleotides read TGCGCCAGCAGCAGATTCCGGGACGGAATGACCTACAATGAGCAGCTCTTC. This rearrangement joins TRBV5-1 to TRBJ2-1; D possibly uses TRBD1 or TRBD2 (5 bases each). The V gene's germline CDR1 is SGHRS and CDR2 YFSETQ. This CDR3 contains 17 residues.

This clonotype occurred many times. The chain uses TRBV30 and TRBJ2-7; D is uncertain. Trimming stripped 1 base from V and 3 bases from J, with 16 bases between. Germline V gives CDR1 GTSNPN, CDR2 SVGIG (reference sequence). The CDR3 is 15 residues long. In DNA form, the CDR3 reads TGTGCCTGGAGTGATTGGGTCAGTGGGGTCTACGAGCAGTACTTC. Translation gives CAWSDWVSGVYEQYF.

Concerning this clonotype: This CDR3 fails to terminate in the conserved phenylalanine or tryptophan, so it likely reflects a read error. The chain has TRBV5-6 and TRBJ2-7; 7 positions match TRBD2. The CDR3 runs to 15 residues. The germline V gene has CDR1 SGHDT and CDR2 YYEEEE. CDR3 sequence (DNA): TGTACCAGCAGCCATTGGCGGGAGTCGATTTACGAGCAGTACTTA. Its protein is CTSSHWRESIYEQYL.

This clonotype has a count of ten or more. The chain couples TRBV7-8 to TRBJ1-2, with 7 bases lining up with TRBD1. Germline CDR1 is SGHVS and CDR2 is FQNEAQ. The V gene end was trimmed by 5 bases and the J gene end by 0 bases; junction bases not matched to a gene: 9. This CDR3 has 16 residues. The CDR3 DNA reads as TGTGCCAGCAGCCTCCAAAGACAGGGTACTAACTATGGCTACACCTTC. Its translation is CASSLQRQGTNYGYTF.

This clonotype was observed at least ten times. The chain combines TRBV28 with TRBJ2-2; D is unclear. The CDR3 extends over 14 amino acids. The V gene's germline CDR1 is MDHEN and CDR2 SYDVKM. The V and J ends lost 6 bases and 1 base respectively, with 9 bases between them. In DNA form, the CDR3 reads TGTGCCAGCAGATTAAGCGAGAACACCGGGGAGCTGTTTTTT. Its translation is CASRLSENTGELFF. The complete variable domain, with remaining parts taken from reference TRBV28 and TRBJ2-2, reads DVKVTQSSRYLVKRTGEKVFLECVQDMDHENMFWYRQDPGLGLRLIYFSYDVKMKEKGDIPEGYSVSREKKERFSLILESASTNQTSMYLCASRLSENTGELFFGEGSRLTVL.

Points on this clonotype: One junction end does not reproduce the germline sequence, and a read error may be involved. The V and J genes are TRBV6-1 and TRBJ1-1; TRBD1 agrees at 9 bases. The germline CDR1 and CDR2 sequences are MNHNS and SASEGT. The CDR3 consists of 15 residues. This CDR3 reads CAISPTGTGNTEAFF. DNA for the CDR3: TGTGCCATCAGCCCGACCGGGACAGGGAACACTGAAGCTTTCTTC.

This clonotype was counted ten times or more. The chain recombines TRBV6-5 with TRBJ2-1, with D possibly TRBD2 on 5 matching bases. This CDR3 is 16 amino acids long. Germline CDR1 and CDR2: MNHEY and SVGAGI. With 8 bases removed from V and 6 bases from J, the gap between germline ends came to 23 bases. CDR3 sequence reads: CASQRSPSGESNEQFF. CDR3 coding DNA: TGTGCCAGCCAACGATCCCCGAGCGGCGAATCCAATGAGCAGTTCTTC.